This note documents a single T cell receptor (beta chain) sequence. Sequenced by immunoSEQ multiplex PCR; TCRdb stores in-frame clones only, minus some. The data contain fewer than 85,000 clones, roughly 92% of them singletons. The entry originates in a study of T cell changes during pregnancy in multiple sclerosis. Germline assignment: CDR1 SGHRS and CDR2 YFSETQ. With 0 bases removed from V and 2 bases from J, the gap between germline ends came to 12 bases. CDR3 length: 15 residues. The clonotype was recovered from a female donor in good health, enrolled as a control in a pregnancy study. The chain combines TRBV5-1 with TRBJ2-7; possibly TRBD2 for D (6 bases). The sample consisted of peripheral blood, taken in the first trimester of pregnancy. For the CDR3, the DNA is TGCGCCAGCAGCTTGGCGGGAGTAGCGGCCTACGAGCAGTACTTC. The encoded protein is CASSLAGVAAYEQYF.